The entry that follows covers one T cell receptor (beta chain) sequence. This sample is part of a study of identical twins. The CDR3 extends over 15 amino acids. With V trimmed by 6 bases and J by 1 base, 10 bases remained unmatched. Germline values: CDR1 DFQATT, CDR2 SNEGSKA (reference sequence). MiXCR was run by TCRdb on the 5' RACE reads, yielding one entry per CDR3 protein. In the table there are 460,000 or so distinct CDR3 sequences, 12% to 15% of which are singletons. These same records also appear under a second study, on yellow fever vaccine responses in identical twins.

The chain combines TRBV20-1 with TRBJ2-3; 7 positions agree with TRBD2. This sequence was found in a young woman in good health. Sequencing was done on a sample of CD4+ T cells sorted from blood. CDR3 sequence reads: CSAPRGRARTDTQYF. DNA for the CDR3: TGCAGTGCCCCTCGGGGGAGGGCCCGCACAGATACGCAGTATTTT.